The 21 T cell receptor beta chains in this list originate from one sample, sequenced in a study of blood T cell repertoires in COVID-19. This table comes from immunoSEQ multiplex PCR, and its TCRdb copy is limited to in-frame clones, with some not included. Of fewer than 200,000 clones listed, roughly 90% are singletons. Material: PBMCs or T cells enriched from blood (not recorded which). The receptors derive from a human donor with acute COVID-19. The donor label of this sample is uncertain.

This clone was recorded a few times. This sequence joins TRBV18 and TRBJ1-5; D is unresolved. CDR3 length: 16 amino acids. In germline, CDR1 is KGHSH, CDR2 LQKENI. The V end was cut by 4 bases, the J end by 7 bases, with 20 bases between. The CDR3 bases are TGTGCCAGCTCACTCCCTCCCGGGTCACCCACGCAGCCCCAGCATTTT. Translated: CASSLPPGSPTQPQHF.

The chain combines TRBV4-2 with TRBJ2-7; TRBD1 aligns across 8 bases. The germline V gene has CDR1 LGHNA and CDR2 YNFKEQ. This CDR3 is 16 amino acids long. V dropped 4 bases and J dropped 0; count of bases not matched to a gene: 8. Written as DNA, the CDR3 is TGTGCCAGCAGCCTAAACCCAGGGGGCTCCTCCTACGAGCAGTACTTC. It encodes CASSLNPGGSSYEQYF.

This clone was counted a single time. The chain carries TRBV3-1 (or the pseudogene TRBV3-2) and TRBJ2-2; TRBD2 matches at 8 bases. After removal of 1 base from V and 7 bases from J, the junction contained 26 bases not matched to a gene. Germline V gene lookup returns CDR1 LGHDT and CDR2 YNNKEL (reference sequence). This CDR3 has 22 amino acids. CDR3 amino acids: CASSQAIRGPGLAGVVDGELFF. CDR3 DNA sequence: TGTGCCAGCAGCCAAGCGATTCGGGGGCCGGGGCTAGCGGGCGTCGTAGACGGGGAGCTGTTTTTT.

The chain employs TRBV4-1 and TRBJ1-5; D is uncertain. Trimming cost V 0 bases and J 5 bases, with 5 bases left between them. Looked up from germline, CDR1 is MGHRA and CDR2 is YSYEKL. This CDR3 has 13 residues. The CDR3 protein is CASSQDIYQPQHF. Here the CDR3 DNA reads TGCGCCAGCAGCCAAGATATTTATCAGCCCCAGCATTTT.

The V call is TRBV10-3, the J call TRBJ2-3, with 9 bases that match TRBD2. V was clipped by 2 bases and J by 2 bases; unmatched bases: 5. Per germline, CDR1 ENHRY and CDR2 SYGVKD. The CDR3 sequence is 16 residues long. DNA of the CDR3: TGTGCCATCAGTGAGGTGGCGGGGGGGACCACAGATACGCAGTATTTT. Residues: CAISEVAGGTTDTQYF.

CDR3 DNA sequence: TGTGCCTGGAGCGGGGGGGCGAGGGGCACTGAAGCTTTCTTT. Its protein product is CAWSGGARGTEAFF. This chain connects TRBV30 to TRBJ1-1, with a weak D call TRBD1 (6 bases). The CDR3 runs to 14 residues. V lost 3 bases and J 4 bases, leaving 15 bases between the germline ends. The V gene's germline CDR1 is GTSNPN and CDR2 SVGIG (reference sequence).

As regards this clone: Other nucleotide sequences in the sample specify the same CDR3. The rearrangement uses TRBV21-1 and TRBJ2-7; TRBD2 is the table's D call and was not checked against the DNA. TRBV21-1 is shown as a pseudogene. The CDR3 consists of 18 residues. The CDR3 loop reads CASSKVGLAGGRDYEQYF. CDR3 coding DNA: TGTGCCAGCAGCAAAGTGGGACTCGCGGGGGGGCGGGACTACGAGCAGTACTTC.

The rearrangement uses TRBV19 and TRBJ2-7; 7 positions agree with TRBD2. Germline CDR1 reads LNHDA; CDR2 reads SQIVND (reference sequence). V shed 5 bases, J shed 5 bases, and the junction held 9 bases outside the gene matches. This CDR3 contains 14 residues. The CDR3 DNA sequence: TGTGCCAGTAGTCCATCCGGGGGGAGCGACGAGCAGTACTTC. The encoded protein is CASSPSGGSDEQYF.

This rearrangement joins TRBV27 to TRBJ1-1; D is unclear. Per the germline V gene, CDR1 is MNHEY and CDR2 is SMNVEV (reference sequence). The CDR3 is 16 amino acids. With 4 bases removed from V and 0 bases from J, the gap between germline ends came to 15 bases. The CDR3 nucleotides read TGTGCCAGCAGTTCCTCCAGGTCCTACATGAACACTGAAGCTTTCTTT. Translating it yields CASSSSRSYMNTEAFF.

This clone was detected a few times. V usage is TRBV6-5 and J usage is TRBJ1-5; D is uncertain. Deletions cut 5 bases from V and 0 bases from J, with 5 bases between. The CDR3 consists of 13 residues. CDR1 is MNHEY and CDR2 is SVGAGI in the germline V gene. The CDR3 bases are TGTGCCAGCAGTCATGTTAGCAATCAGCCCCAGCATTTT. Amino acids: CASSHVSNQPQHF.

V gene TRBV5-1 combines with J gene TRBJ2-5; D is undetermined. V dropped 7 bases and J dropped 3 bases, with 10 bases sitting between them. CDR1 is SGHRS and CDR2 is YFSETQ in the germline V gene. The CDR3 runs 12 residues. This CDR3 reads CASAQLEETQYF. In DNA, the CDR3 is TGCGCCAGCGCCCAATTAGAAGAGACCCAGTACTTC.

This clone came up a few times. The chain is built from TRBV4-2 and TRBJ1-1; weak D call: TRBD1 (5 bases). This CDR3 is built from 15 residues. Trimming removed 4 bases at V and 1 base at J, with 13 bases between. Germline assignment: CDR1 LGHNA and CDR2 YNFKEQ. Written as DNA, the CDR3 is TGTGCCAGCAGCCCCCCTTGGAGGGGGAACACTGAAGCTTTCTTT. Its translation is CASSPPWRGNTEAFF.

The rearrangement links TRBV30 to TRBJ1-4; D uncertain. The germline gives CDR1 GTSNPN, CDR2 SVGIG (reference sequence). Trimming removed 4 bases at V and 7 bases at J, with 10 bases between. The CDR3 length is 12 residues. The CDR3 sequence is CAWNTGLEKLFF. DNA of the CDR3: TGTGCCTGGAACACCGGACTTGAAAAACTGTTTTTT.

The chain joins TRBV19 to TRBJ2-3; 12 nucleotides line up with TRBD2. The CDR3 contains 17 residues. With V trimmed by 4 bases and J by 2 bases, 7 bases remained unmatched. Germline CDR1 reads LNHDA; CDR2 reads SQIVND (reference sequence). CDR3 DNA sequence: TGTGCCAGTAGTAGACTAGCGGGGGAAAGCTACACAGATACGCAGTATTTT. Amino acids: CASSRLAGESYTDTQYF.

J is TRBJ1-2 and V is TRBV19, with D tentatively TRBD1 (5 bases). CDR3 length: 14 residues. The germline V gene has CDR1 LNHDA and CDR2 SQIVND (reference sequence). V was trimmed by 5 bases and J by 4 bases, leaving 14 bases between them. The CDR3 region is CASSGGGFFYGYTF. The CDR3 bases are TGTGCCAGTAGTGGCGGGGGGTTTTTCTATGGCTACACCTTC.

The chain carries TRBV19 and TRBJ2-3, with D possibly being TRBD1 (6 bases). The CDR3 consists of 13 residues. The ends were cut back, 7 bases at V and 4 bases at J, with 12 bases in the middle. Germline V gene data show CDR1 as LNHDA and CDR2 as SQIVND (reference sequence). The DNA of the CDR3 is TGTGCCAGTAACAAACAGGGCCCAGATACGCAGTATTTT. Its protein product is CASNKQGPDTQYF.

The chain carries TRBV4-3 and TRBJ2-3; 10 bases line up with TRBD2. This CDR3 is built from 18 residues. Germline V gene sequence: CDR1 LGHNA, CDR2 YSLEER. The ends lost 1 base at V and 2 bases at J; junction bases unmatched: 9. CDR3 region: CASSQALALAGATDTQYF. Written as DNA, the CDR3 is TGCGCCAGCAGCCAAGCCCTTGCTCTAGCGGGGGCCACAGATACGCAGTATTTT.

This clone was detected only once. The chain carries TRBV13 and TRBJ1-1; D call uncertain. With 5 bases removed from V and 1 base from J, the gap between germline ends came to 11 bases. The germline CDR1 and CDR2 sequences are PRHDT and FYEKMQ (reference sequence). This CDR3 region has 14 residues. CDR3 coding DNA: TGTGCCAGCAGCCCACGAGGAGCGAACACTGAAGCTTTCTTT. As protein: CASSPRGANTEAFF.

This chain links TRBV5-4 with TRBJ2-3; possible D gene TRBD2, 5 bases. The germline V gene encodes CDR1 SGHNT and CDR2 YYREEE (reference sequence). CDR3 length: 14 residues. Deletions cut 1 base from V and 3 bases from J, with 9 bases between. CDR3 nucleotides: TGTGCCAGCAGCTTGCTGGGAGCAACAGATACGCAGTATTTT. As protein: CASSLLGATDTQYF.

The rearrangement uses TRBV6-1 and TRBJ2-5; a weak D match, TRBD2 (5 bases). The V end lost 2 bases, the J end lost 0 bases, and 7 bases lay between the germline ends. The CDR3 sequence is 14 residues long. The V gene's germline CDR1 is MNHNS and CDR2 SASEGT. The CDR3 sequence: CASSESSDQETQYF. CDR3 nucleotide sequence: TGTGCCAGCAGTGAAAGTAGCGACCAAGAGACCCAGTACTTC.

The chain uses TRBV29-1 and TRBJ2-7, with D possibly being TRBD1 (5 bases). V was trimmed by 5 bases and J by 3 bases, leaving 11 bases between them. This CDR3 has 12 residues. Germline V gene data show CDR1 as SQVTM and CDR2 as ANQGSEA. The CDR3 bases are TGCAGCGTTCAGGGTGTTGGCTACGAGCAGTACTTC. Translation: CSVQGVGYEQYF.